The clone carrying this T cell receptor (beta chain) is judged medium-sized. The sample belongs to a study of blood T cell repertoires in COVID-19. On the study more broadly: Whether acute or convalescent, the COVID-19 samples came from the United States, Italy and Spain.

Two negative PCRs, clearance, or symptom resolution had been documented for recovered Cohort 3 donors. Authors' methods: For nucleated cells, counts were estimated from reference gene primer amplification. Only in-frame clones appear in the TCRdb table, and some are missing; sequencing was by immunoSEQ multiplex PCR. The DNA was the basis for D and trimming; V, J and clone size are from that table. The sample records about 160,000 clones, around nine tenths being singletons. Trimming took 1 base from V and 3 from J; bases not matched to a gene: 3. The CDR3 runs to 15 residues. Germline V gene sequence: CDR1 LGHNA, CDR2 YSLEER.

Source material: PBMCs or T cells enriched from blood (not recorded which). The chain recombines TRBV4-3 with TRBJ2-7; 10 positions match TRBD2. This receptor was identified in a woman aged 45-65 years who had recovered from COVID-19. CDR3 nucleotide sequence: TGCGCCAGCAGCCAAGGGACTAGCGGAAACTACGAGCAGTACTTC. Translated, it gives CASSQGTSGNYEQYF.